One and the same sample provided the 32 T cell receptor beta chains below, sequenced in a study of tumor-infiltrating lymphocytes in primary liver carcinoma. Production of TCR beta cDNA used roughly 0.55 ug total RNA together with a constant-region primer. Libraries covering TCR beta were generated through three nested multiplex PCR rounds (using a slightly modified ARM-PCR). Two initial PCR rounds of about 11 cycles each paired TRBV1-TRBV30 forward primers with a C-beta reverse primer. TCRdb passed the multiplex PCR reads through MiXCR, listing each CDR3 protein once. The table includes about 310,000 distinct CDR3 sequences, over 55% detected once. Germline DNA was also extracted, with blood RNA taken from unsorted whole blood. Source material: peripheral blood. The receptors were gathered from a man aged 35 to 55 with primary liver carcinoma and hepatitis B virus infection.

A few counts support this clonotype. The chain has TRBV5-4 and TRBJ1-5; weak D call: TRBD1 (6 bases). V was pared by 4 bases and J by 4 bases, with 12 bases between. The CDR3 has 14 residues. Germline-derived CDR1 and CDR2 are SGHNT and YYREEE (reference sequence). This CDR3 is CASSLGTNNQPQHF. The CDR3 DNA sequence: TGTGCCAGCAGCCTAGGGACAAATAATCAGCCCCAGCATTTT.

The CDR3 region is CASSHTLGYEQYF. CDR3 DNA sequence: TGCGCCAGCAGCCACACACTAGGCTACGAGCAGTACTTC. The V call is TRBV5-1, the J call TRBJ2-7; possible D gene TRBD2, 5 bases. The germline V and J ends were trimmed by 4 bases and 3 bases, with 11 bases remaining between them. This CDR3 is built from 13 residues. CDR1 is SGHRS and CDR2 is YFSETQ in the germline V gene.

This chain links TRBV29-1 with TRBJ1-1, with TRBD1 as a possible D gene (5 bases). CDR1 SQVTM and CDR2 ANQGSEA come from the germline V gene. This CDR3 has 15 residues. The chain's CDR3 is CNVSPAWGMNTEAFF. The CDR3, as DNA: TGCAACGTCTCTCCAGCTTGGGGCATGAACACTGAAGCTTTCTTT.

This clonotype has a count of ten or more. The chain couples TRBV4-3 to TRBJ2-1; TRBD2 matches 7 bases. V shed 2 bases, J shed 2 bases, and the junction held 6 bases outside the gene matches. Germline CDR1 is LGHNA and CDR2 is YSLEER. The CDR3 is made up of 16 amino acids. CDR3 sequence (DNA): TGCGCCAGCAGCCAACTGAGAGCGGGACCCTACAATGAGCAGTTCTTC. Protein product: CASSQLRAGPYNEQFF.

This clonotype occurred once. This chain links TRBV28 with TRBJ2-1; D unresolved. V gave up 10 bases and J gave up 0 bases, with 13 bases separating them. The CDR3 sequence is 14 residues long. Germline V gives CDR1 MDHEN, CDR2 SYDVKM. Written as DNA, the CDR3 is TGTGCCACTTCACTCCTGAGCTCCTACAATGAGCAGTTCTTC. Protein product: CATSLLSSYNEQFF.

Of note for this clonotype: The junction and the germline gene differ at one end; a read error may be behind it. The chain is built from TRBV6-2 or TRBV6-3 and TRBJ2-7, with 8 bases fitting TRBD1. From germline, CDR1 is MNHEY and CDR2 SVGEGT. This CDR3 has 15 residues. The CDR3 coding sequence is TGTGCCAGCACTACCCGGACAGGGCCCTCCTACGAGCAGTATTTC. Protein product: CASTTRTGPSYEQYF.

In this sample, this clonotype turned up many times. The CDR3 DNA reads as TGTGCCAGCAGTGAAAACCCGGGACAGGGCTACGAGCAGTACTTC. Translating gives CASSENPGQGYEQYF. V is TRBV6-1 and J is TRBJ2-7, with TRBD1 identical over 9 bases. The CDR3 has 15 residues. With V trimmed by 2 bases and J by 3 bases, 5 bases remained unmatched. Germline V gene lookup returns CDR1 MNHNS and CDR2 SASEGT.

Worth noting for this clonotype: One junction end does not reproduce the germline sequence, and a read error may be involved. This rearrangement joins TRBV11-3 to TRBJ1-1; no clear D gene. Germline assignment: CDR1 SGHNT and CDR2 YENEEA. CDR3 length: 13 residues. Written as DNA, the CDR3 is TGTGCCATCAGCTTATGGTTGAACACTGAAGCTTTCTTT. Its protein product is CAISLWLNTEAFF.

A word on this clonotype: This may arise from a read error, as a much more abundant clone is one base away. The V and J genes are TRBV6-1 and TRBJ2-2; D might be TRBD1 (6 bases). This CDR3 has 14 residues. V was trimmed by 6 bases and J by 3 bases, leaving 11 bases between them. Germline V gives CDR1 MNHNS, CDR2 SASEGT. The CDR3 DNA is TGTGCCAGCAGAACCAAGGGGGACACCGGGGAGCTGTTTTTT. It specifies CASRTKGDTGELFF.

This CDR3 is CASSYTIAGISGRQFF. In nucleotides, the CDR3 is TGTGCCAGCAGTTACACAATAGCCGGGATTAGCGGGAGGCAGTTCTTC. The rearrangement links TRBV6-5 to TRBJ2-1; 9 bases agree with TRBD2. J lost 12 bases, V lost 2 bases, and 14 bases had no gene match. Germline V gene data show CDR1 as MNHEY and CDR2 as SVGAGI. The CDR3 runs 16 residues.

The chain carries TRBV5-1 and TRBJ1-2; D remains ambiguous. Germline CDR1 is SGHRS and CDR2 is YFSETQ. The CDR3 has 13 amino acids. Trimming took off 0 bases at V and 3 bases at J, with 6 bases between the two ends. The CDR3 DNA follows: TGCGCCAGCAGCTTGGGGCTTGACTATGGCTACACCTTC. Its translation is CASSLGLDYGYTF.

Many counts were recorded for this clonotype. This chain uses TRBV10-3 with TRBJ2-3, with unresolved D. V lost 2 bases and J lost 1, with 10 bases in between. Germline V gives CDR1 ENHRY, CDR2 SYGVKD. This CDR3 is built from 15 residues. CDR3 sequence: CAISEPPPRTDTQYF. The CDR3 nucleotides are TGTGCCATCAGTGAGCCCCCTCCTCGCACAGATACGCAGTATTTT.

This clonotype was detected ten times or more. Here the CDR3 reads CASSLAQRALYF. The CDR3 DNA is TGTGCCAGCAGCTTGGCCCAGAGGGCCTTATATTTT. The chain has TRBV5-5 and TRBJ1-3; D gene ambiguous. Germline CDR1 SGHKS, CDR2 YYEKEE (reference sequence). The V and J ends lost 0 bases and 14 bases respectively, with 12 bases between them. This CDR3 is 12 amino acids long.

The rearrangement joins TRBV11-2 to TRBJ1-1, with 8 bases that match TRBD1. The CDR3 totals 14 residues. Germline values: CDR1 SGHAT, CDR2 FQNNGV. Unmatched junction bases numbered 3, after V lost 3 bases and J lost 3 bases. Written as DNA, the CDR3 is TGTGCCAGCAGCTTCGGACAGGGCTACACTGAAGCTTTCTTT. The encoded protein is CASSFGQGYTEAFF.

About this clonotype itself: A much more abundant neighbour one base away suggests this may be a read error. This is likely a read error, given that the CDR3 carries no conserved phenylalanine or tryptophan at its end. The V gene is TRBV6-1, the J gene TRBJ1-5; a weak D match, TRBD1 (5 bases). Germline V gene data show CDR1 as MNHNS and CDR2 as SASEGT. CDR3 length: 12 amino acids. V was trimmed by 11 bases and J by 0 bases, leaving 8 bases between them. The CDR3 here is CAGGYSNQPQHY. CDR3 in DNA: TGTGCCGGGGGATATAGCAATCAGCCCCAGCATTAT.

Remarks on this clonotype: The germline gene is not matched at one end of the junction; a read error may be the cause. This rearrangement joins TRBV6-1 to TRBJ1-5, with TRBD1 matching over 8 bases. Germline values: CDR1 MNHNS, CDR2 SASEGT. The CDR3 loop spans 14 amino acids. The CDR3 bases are TGTGCCAGCATGGACAGGGCGAGCAATCAGCCTCAGCATTTT. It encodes CASMDRASNQPQHF.

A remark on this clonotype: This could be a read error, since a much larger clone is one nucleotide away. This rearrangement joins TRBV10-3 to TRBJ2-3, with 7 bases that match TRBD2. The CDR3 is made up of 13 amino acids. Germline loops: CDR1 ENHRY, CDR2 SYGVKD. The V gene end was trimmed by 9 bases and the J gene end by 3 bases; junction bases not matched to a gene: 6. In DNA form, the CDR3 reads TGTGCCATGAGCGAGCGGGAAACAGATACGCAGTATTTT. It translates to CAMSERETDTQYF.

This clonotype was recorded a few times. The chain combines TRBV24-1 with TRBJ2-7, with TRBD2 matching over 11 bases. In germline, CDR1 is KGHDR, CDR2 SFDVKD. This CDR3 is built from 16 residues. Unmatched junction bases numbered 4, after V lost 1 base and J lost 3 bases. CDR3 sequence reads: CATSDFSTSGVYEQYF. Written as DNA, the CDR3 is TGTGCCACCAGTGATTTTTCGACTAGCGGGGTCTACGAGCAGTACTTC.

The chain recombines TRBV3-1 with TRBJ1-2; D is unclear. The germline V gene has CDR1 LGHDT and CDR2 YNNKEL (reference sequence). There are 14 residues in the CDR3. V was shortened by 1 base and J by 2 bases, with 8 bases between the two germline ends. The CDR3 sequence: CASSQAQRNYGYTF. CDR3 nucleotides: TGTGCCAGCAGCCAAGCCCAACGGAACTATGGCTACACCTTC.

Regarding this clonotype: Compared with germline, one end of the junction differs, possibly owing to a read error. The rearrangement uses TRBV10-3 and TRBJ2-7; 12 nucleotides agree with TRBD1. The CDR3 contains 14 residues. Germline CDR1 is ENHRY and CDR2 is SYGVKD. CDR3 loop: CAVSLGQGANEQYF. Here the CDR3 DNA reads TGTGCCGTCAGCCTGGGACAGGGGGCGAACGAACAGTACTTC.

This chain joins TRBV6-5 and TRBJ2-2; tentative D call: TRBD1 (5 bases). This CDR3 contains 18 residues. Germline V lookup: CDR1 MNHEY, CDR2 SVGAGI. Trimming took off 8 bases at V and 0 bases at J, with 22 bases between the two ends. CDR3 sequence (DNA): TGTGCCAGCCACACAGGATCGCCTTGGGCTGCGAACACCGGGGAGCTGTTTTTT. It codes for CASHTGSPWAANTGELFF.

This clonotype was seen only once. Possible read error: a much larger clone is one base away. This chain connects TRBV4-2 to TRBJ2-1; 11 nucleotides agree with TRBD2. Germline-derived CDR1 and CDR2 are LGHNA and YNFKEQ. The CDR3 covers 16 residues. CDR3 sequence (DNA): TGTGCCAGCGGCCAAGCCTGGGGACTAGCGGTAAATGAGCAGTTCTTC. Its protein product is CASGQAWGLAVNEQFF.

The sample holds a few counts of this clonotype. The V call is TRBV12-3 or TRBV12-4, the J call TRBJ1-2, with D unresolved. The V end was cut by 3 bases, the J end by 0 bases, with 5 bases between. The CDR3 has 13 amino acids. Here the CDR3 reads CASSFGPNYGYTF. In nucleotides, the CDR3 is TGTGCCAGCAGTTTCGGGCCTAACTATGGCTACACCTTC.

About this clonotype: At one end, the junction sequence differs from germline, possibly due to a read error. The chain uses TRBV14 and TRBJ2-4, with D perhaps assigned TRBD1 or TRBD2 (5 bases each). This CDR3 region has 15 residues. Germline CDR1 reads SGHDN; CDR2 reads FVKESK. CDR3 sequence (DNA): TGTGCCAGCAGCCAAGGGGGACCCGCCAAAAACATTAAGTACTTC. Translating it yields CASSQGGPAKNIKYF.

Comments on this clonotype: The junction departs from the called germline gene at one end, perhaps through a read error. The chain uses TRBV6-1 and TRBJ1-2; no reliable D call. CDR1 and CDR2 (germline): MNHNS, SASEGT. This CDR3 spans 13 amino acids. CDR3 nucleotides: TGTTCCAGCAGTTTAGAAGCAAACTATGGTTACATCTTC. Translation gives CSSSLEANYGYIF.

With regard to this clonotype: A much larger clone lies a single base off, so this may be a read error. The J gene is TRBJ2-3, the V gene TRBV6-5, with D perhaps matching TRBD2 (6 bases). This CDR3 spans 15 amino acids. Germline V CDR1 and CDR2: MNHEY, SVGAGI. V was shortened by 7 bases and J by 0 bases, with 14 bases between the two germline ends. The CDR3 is CASNYDGTSTDTQYF. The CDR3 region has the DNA TGTGCCAGCAATTATGATGGGACTAGCACAGATACGCAGTATTTT.

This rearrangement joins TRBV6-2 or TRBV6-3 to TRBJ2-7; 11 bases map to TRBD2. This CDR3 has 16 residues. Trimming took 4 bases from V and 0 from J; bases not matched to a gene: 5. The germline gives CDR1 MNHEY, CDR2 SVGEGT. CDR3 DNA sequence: TGTGCCAGCAGTTTCGGGACTAGCGGAATCTCCTACGAGCAGTACTTC. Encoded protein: CASSFGTSGISYEQYF.

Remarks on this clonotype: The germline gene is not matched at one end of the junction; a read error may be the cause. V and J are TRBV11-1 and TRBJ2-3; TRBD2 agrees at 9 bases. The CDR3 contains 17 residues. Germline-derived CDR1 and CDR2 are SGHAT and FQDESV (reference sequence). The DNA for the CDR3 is TGTGCCAGCAGCTATCCTGGAGCGGGGACTAGCACAGATGCGCAGTATTTT. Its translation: CASSYPGAGTSTDAQYF.

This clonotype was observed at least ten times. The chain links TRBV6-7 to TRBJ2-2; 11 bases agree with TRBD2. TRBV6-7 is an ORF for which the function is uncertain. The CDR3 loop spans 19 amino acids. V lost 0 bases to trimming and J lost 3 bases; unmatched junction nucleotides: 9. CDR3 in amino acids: CASSYSIRGTSGYTGELFF. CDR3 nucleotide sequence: TGTGCCAGCAGTTACTCTATACGGGGGACTAGCGGATACACCGGGGAGCTGTTTTTT.

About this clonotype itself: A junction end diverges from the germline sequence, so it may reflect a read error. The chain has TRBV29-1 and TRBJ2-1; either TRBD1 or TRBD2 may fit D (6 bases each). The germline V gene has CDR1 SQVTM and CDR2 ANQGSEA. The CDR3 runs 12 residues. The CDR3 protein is CNGLQGFDEQFF. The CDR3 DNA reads TGTAACGGACTACAGGGTTTCGATGAGCAGTTCTTC.

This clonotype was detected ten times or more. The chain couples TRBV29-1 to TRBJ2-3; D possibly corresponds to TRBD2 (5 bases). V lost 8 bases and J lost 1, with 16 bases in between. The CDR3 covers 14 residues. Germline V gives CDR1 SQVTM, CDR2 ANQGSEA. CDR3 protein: CSTNGGSRTDTQYF. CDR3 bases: TGCAGCACTAACGGAGGCAGTCGCACAGATACGCAGTATTTT.

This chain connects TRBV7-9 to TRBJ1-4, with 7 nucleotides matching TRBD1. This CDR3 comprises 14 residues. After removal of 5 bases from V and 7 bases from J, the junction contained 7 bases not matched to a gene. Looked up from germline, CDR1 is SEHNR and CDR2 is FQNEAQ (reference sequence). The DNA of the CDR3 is TGTGCCAGCAGCCCCGGGACAGCTGGTGAAAAACTGTTTTTT. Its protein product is CASSPGTAGEKLFF.